These T cell receptor beta chains were read from a single sample in a study of tumor-infiltrating lymphocytes in primary liver carcinoma. Each CDR3 protein gets one entry after TCRdb re-called the multiplex PCR reads with MiXCR. The profile shows hundreds of thousands of distinct CDR3 sequences, 65% of them singletons. Source material: peripheral blood. Receptor source: a man aged 40-49 years with primary liver carcinoma and hepatitis B virus infection. CDR3s include the opening cysteine and the closing phenylalanine or tryptophan. Fields, in order: clone size, J gene, V gene, D gene, CDR3 length, CDR3 protein, CDR3 DNA. The D gene is left open where the match is weak. Not every row has a clone size; where given, it reads once, few, many or a size class.

- | TRBJ1-1 | TRBV10-1 | - | 13 | CASSAQPNTEAFF | TGCGCCAGCAGTGCTCAGCCGAACACTGAAGCTTTCTTT
- | TRBJ2-1 | TRBV29-1 | - | 14 | CSVSVKNSYNEQFF | TGCAGCGTTTCTGTAAAAAACTCCTACAATGAACAGTTCTTC
- | TRBJ2-7 | TRBV19 | TRBD1 | 15 | CASSPGTGGTYEQYF | TGTGCCAGTAGCCCCGGGACAGGGGGAACCTACGAGCAGTACTTC
few | TRBJ2-3 | TRBV29-1 | TRBD2 | 17 | CSVEGVAGAVGIDTQYF | TGCAGCGTTGAAGGGGTAGCGGGTGCCGTCGGCATAGATACGCAGTATTTT
- | TRBJ2-7 | TRBV19 | - | 14 | CASSHRTHTYEQYF | TGTGCCAGTAGTCATCGGACACATACCTACGAGCAGTACTTC
- | TRBJ2-1 | TRBV7-9 | - | 14 | CASSSPRLEHEQFF | TGTGCCAGCAGCTCACCCAGACTGGAGCATGAGCAGTTCTTC
- | TRBJ2-3 | TRBV29-1 | TRBD1 | 14 | CSVERTGGSDTQYF | TGCAGCGTTGAAAGAACAGGGGGCTCAGATACGCAGTATTTT
many | TRBJ2-7 | TRBV29-1 | - | 12 | CSALAGVAEQYF | TGCAGCGCCCTAGCAGGGGTCGCCGAGCAGTACTTC
- | TRBJ2-7 | TRBV10-3 | TRBD2 | 16 | CAISAGLAGTSYERYF | TGTGCCATCAGTGCGGGACTAGCGGGCACATCCTACGAGCGGTACTTC
- | TRBJ2-7 | TRBV5-1 | - | 13 | CASSLGDSGEQYF | TGCGCCAGCAGCTTGGGGGATAGTGGCGAGCAGTACTTC
- | TRBJ1-6 | TRBV28 | TRBD1 | 18 | CASSFSAETGALVSPLHF | TGTGCCAGCAGTTTCTCCGCCGAGACAGGGGCGCTGGTATCACCCCTCCACTTT
many | TRBJ2-7 | TRBV6-1 | TRBD1 | 18 | CASSEAVPGTGVHYEQYF | TGTGCCAGCAGTGAAGCGGTACCCGGGACAGGGGTGCACTACGAGCAGTACTTC
few | TRBJ2-3 | TRBV7-8 | - | 17 | CASSSSWGGDSTDTQYF | TGTGCCAGCAGCTCCTCCTGGGGGGGCGATAGCACAGATACGCAGTATTTT
- | TRBJ2-1 | TRBV19 | - | 15 | CASTAGTGSYNEQFF | TGTGCCAGTACCGCCGGGACGGGCTCCTACAATGAGCAGTTCTTC
medium-sized | TRBJ2-1 | TRBV11-1 | - | 13 | CASSFAGIYEQFF | TGTGCCAGCAGCTTCGCGGGGATCTATGAGCAGTTCTTC
- | TRBJ2-5 | TRBV12-3/TRBV12-4 | TRBD2 | 16 | CASNFASGTSGETQYF | TGTGCCAGCAACTTCGCATCCGGGACTAGCGGAGAGACCCAGTACTTC
- | TRBJ1-2 | TRBV6-6 | TRBD1 | 13 | CASRTGDSHGCTF | TGTGCCAGCAGGACCGGGGACAGTCATGGCTGCACCTTC
- | TRBJ2-5 | TRBV4-2 | - | 15 | CVSSQGTGQQETQYF | TGTGTCAGCAGCCAAGGGACTGGACAACAAGAGACCCAGTACTTC
- | TRBJ1-2 | TRBV28 | TRBD1 | 14 | CASSPPGQGNGYTF | TGTGCCAGCAGTCCCCCGGGACAGGGGAATGGCTACACCTTC
few | TRBJ2-7 | TRBV6-1 | - | 14 | CATSTGSGSYEQYF | TGTGCCACTTCCACAGGGTCGGGTTCCTACGAGCAGTACTTC
- | TRBJ2-5 | TRBV30 | - | 13 | CAWSNLRWETQYF | TGTGCCTGGTCCAACCTCAGGTGGGAGACCCAGTACTTC
few | TRBJ1-1 | TRBV28 | - | 13 | CASSLVAPGGAFF | TGTGCCAGCAGTTTAGTCGCGCCAGGAGGGGCTTTCTTT
- | TRBJ2-1 | TRBV28 | TRBD2 | 15 | CASSLRLAGGYEQFF | TGTGCCAGCAGTTTAAGGTTAGCGGGAGGATATGAGCAGTTCTTC
- | TRBJ2-2 | TRBV20-1 | - | 15 | CSAIAAIPNTGEPFF | TGCAGTGCCATAGCGGCAATACCGAACACCGGGGAGCCGTTTTTT
many | TRBJ2-5 | TRBV29-1 | - | 15 | CSVLMGGGAQETQYF | TGCAGCGTACTGATGGGGGGGGGGGCTCAAGAGACCCAGTACTTC
many | TRBJ2-7 | TRBV6-5 | TRBD1 | 14 | CASSYSIRDSEQYF | TGTGCCAGCAGTTACTCGATTCGGGACAGCGAGCAGTACTTC
many | TRBJ2-7 | TRBV4-1 | - | 14 | CASSRPEGTGEQYF | TGCGCCAGCAGCCGTCCAGAAGGGACGGGGGAGCAGTACTTC
- | TRBJ2-2 | TRBV19 | TRBD2 | 14 | CASTDGGGSGELFF | TGTGCGAGTACCGACGGGGGAGGGTCCGGGGAGCTGTTTTTT
- | TRBJ2-1 | TRBV11-2 | - | 13 | CASDLDLPNERFF | TGTGCCAGCGACTTAGACCTCCCGAATGAGCGGTTCTTC
few | TRBJ2-5 | TRBV5-1 | - | 14 | CASSLGRIQETQYF | TGCGCCAGCAGCTTGGGACGGATACAAGAGACCCAGTACTTC
- | TRBJ2-3 | TRBV24-1 | - | 16 | CATSDSSAASTDTQYF | TGTGCCACCAGTGATTCCTCAGCGGCTAGCACAGATACGCAGTATTTT
- | TRBJ2-3 | TRBV11-3 | - | 13 | CASNSKWGDTQCF | TGTGCCAGCAACTCAAAGTGGGGGGATACGCAGTGTTTT
- | TRBJ2-2 | TRBV5-4 | - | 13 | CVSSVQQAAELFF | TGTGTCAGCAGCGTACAGCAGGCCGCGGAGCTGTTTTTT
- | TRBJ2-7 | TRBV6-1 | TRBD1 | 15 | CASSENPGQDYEQHF | TGTGCCAGCAGTGAAAACCCGGGACAGGACTACGAGCAGCACTTC
once | TRBJ2-7 | TRBV7-9 | TRBD2 | 20 | CVSSFLKLAGKKIVSGEQYF | TGTGTCAGCAGCTTTCTTAAACTAGCGGGGAAGAAAATTGTCAGTGGCGAGCAGTACTTC
many | TRBJ2-7 | TRBV6-6 | TRBD2 | 16 | CASSRDLSGTTREQYF | TGTGCCAGCAGCCGTGATCTATCCGGGACTACTCGCGAGCAGTACTTC
- | TRBJ2-2 | TRBV28 | TRBD2 | 15 | CASGLGEARAGELFF | TGTGCCAGCGGACTAGGGGAGGCTCGGGCCGGGGAGCTGTTTTTT
- | TRBJ1-6 | TRBV11-1 | - | 13 | CASGRTQVSPLHF | TGTGCCAGCGGCAGGACACAGGTTTCACCCCTCCACTTT
- | TRBJ2-3 | TRBV12-3/TRBV12-4 | TRBD2 | 15 | CVSSLSGQATDTQYF | TGTGTCAGCAGTCTTAGCGGGCAGGCCACAGATACGCAGTATTTT
- | TRBJ1-1 | TRBV6-5 | - | 15 | CASSWDMAVNTEAFF | TGTGCCAGCAGTTGGGACATGGCTGTGAACACTGAAGCTTTCTTT
- | TRBJ2-2 | TRBV6-1 | - | 15 | CTSMSGGAGTGVLFF | TGTACCAGCATGTCCGGGGGCGCGGGTACCGGGGTGCTGTTTTTT
many | TRBJ2-1 | TRBV29-1 | - | 17 | CSVTGFTGFSSYNEQFF | TGCAGCGTGACAGGCTTTACGGGATTCAGCTCCTACAATGAGCAGTTCTTC
few | TRBJ1-4 | TRBV6-5 | TRBD1 | 16 | CASSSTLGQVNEKLFF | TGTGCCAGCAGTTCCACCTTGGGACAGGTTAATGAAAAACTGTTTTTT
few | TRBJ1-5 | TRBV12-3/TRBV12-4 | TRBD1 | 16 | CASSPRWTGENQPQHF | TGTGCCAGCAGTCCTCGATGGACAGGGGAGAATCAGCCCCAGCATTTT
once | TRBJ2-1 | TRBV30 | TRBD1 | 13 | CAWSAIQGSEQFF | TGTGCCTGGAGTGCCATACAGGGGAGTGAGCAGTTCTTC